The next 21 T cell receptor beta chains were all read from a single sample in a study of blood T cell repertoires in COVID-19. The protocol was immunoSEQ multiplex PCR, while the TCRdb copy is restricted to in-frame clones and leaves out a portion. The sample includes under 150,000 clones, 85% to 90% of them seen just once. Sequencing used peripheral blood. The receptors come from a man between 65 and 80 years old with active COVID-19.

J is TRBJ2-7 and V is TRBV3-1 (or the pseudogene TRBV3-2); tentative D call: TRBD2 (5 bases). V shed 4 bases and J shed 2 bases, with 18 bases lying between them. There are 16 residues in the CDR3. Germline assignment: CDR1 LGHDT and CDR2 YNNKEL (reference sequence). The CDR3 nucleotides read TGTGCCAGCAGCCCCCTCCCGGGAATCCAGACCTACGAGCAGTACTTC. It yields the protein CASSPLPGIQTYEQYF.

The CDR3 sequence: CASSLLGAGGYTF. DNA of the CDR3: TGTGCCAGCAGTTTACTTGGGGCCGGTGGCTACACCTTC. This chain joins TRBV28 and TRBJ1-2; D possibly corresponds to TRBD1 (5 bases). The germline V gene has CDR1 MDHEN and CDR2 SYDVKM. The V and J ends lost 2 bases and 7 bases respectively, with 11 bases between them. This CDR3 is built from 13 residues.

V gene TRBV7-3 combines with J gene TRBJ2-1; a possible D gene is TRBD1 (6 bases). This CDR3 is built from 15 residues. V lost 2 bases and J 1 base, leaving 9 bases between the germline ends. Per the germline V gene, CDR1 is SGHTA and CDR2 is FQGTGA. The CDR3 DNA follows: TGTGCCAGCAGCTTATTGACAGGATCCTACAATGAGCAGTTCTTC. Translating it yields CASSLLTGSYNEQFF.

This clone was seen only once. V usage is TRBV18 and J usage is TRBJ1-5, with 7 positions matching TRBD1. The CDR3 length is 14 residues. The V gene's germline CDR1 is KGHSH and CDR2 LQKENI. The V gene end was trimmed by 4 bases and the J gene end by 4 bases; junction bases not matched to a gene: 4. The CDR3 is CASSRDSANQPQHF. The CDR3 region has the DNA TGTGCCAGCTCACGGGACAGCGCTAATCAGCCCCAGCATTTT.

The chain joins TRBV5-1 to TRBJ1-2, with 7 nucleotides matching TRBD1. CDR1 and CDR2 (germline): SGHRS, YFSETQ. The CDR3 is 14 amino acids. The trim removed 4 bases at V and 0 bases at J, leaving 3 bases unmatched. CDR3 residues: CASSGRGANYGYTF. DNA of the CDR3: TGCGCCAGCAGCGGCAGGGGGGCTAACTATGGCTACACCTTC.

The count of this clone is one. CDR3 sequence (DNA): TGTGCCAGTAGAATAGCGGTTAACACCGGGGAGCTGTTTTTT. This codes for CASRIAVNTGELFF. The rearrangement joins TRBV28 to TRBJ2-2, with TRBD2 as a possible D gene (6 bases). V dropped 9 bases and J dropped 2 bases, with 13 bases sitting between them. CDR1 and CDR2 from the germline V gene are MDHEN and SYDVKM. There are 14 residues in the CDR3.

The V gene is TRBV6-4, the J gene TRBJ2-7; TRBD1 matches 10 bases. CDR1 and CDR2 (germline): MRHNA, SNTAGT. CDR3 size: 17 residues. V trimming: 6 bases; J trimming: 2 bases; junction bases outside the gene matches: 13. The CDR3 reads CASSIRDRGPPPYEQYF. CDR3 in DNA: TGTGCCAGCAGCATCCGGGACAGGGGTCCCCCCCCCTACGAGCAGTACTTC.

The V and J genes are TRBV4-1 and TRBJ2-4; D is perhaps TRBD2 (6 bases). Looked up from germline, CDR1 is MGHRA and CDR2 is YSYEKL. The CDR3 runs to 14 residues. V was pared by 5 bases and J by 4 bases, with 12 bases between. The CDR3 DNA follows: TGCGCCAGCAGCACCCGACTAGGTAAAAACATTCAGTACTTC. Protein sequence: CASSTRLGKNIQYF.

The chain has TRBV15 and TRBJ2-5; TRBD1 matches 7 bases. The CDR3 consists of 15 residues. The germline CDR1 and CDR2 sequences are LNHNV and YYDKDF (reference sequence). The ends lost 1 base at V and 2 bases at J; junction bases unmatched: 4. The CDR3 region is CATSRGGQSQETQYF. The CDR3 DNA reads as TGTGCCACCAGCAGAGGGGGACAGTCTCAAGAGACCCAGTACTTC.

V usage is TRBV5-1 and J usage is TRBJ2-7; 8 nucleotides match TRBD1. The CDR3 sequence is 18 residues long. In germline, CDR1 is SGHRS, CDR2 YFSETQ. J lost 1 base, V lost 1 base, and 13 bases had no gene match. The CDR3 spells CASSLSRWRQGASYEQYF. CDR3 DNA: TGCGCCAGCAGCTTGTCAAGGTGGAGGCAGGGGGCATCCTACGAGCAGTACTTC. Complete variable domain (other parts from reference TRBV5-1 and TRBJ2-7): KAGVTQTPRYLIKTRGQQVTLSCSPISGHRSVSWYQQTPGQGLQFLFEYFSETQRNKGNFPGRFSGRQFSNSRSEMNVSTLELGDSALYLCASSLSRWRQGASYEQYFGPGTRLTVT.

The V and J genes are TRBV28 and TRBJ2-5; D is possibly TRBD2 (5 bases). The germline CDR1 and CDR2 sequences are MDHEN and SYDVKM. The CDR3 is 15 residues long. Trimming left V 2 bases short and J 5 bases short, with 15 bases between. The CDR3 region has the DNA TGTGCCAGCAGTTTACGGGGAGACATCGGGGAGACCCAGTACTTC. The encoded protein is CASSLRGDIGETQYF.

The chain couples TRBV6-4 to TRBJ2-3; 9 positions match TRBD1. CDR3 size: 14 residues. Germline V gene sequence: CDR1 MRHNA, CDR2 SNTAGT. Trimming at V came to 4 bases and at J to 1 base, leaving 0 bases not matched to a gene. The CDR3 nucleotides read TGTGCCAGCAGTGGACAGGGGGGCACAGATACGCAGTATTTT. Protein sequence: CASSGQGGTDTQYF.

This clone was counted once. The chain recombines TRBV28 with TRBJ1-4; D is possibly TRBD1 (5 bases). The CDR3 is 16 residues long. Trimming removed 5 bases at V and 0 bases at J, with 13 bases between. The germline V gene has CDR1 MDHEN and CDR2 SYDVKM. This CDR3 reads CASSKTVPATNEKLFF. CDR3 bases: TGTGCCAGCAGTAAGACAGTGCCGGCAACTAATGAAAAACTGTTTTTT.

V and J are TRBV27 and TRBJ2-7, with 9 bases that match TRBD2. The trim removed 2 bases at V and 2 bases at J, leaving 4 bases unmatched. The CDR3 extends over 15 amino acids. Germline CDR1 is MNHEY and CDR2 is SMNVEV (reference sequence). The chain's CDR3 is CASSLASGTPYEQYF. Here the CDR3 DNA reads TGTGCCAGCAGTTTAGCTAGCGGGACCCCCTACGAGCAGTACTTC.

The chain recombines TRBV2 with TRBJ1-1; D might be TRBD1 (5 bases). The CDR3 loop spans 13 amino acids. The germline V gene has CDR1 SNHLY and CDR2 FYNNEI. The germline V and J ends were trimmed by 6 bases and 4 bases, with 12 bases remaining between them. DNA of the CDR3: TGTGCCAGCAGGGCGACAGCGCCCACTGAAGCTTTCTTT. This gives the protein CASRATAPTEAFF.

The chain couples TRBV5-4 to TRBJ1-5, with 8 positions matching TRBD1. J was trimmed by 9 bases and V by 4 bases; bases with no gene match: 3. Germline V gives CDR1 SGHNT, CDR2 YYREEE (reference sequence). The CDR3 covers 12 residues. CDR3 DNA sequence: TGTGCCAGCAGCAAACAGGGGGGGCCCCAGCATTTT. Amino acid sequence: CASSKQGGPQHF.

The CDR3 spells CASTQNGRAADVNEQFF. The DNA of the CDR3 is TGTGCCAGTACCCAAAACGGACGAGCGGCAGACGTTAATGAGCAGTTCTTC. This sequence joins TRBV19 and TRBJ2-1, with D possibly TRBD2 on 5 matching bases. The CDR3 spans 17 residues. The ends were cut back, 7 bases at V and 7 bases at J, with 26 bases in the middle. Per germline, CDR1 LNHDA and CDR2 SQIVND (reference sequence). The full variable domain, rest sourced from reference TRBV19 and TRBJ2-1, is DGGITQSPKYLFRKEGQNVTLSCEQNLNHDAMYWYRQDPGQGLRLIYYSQIVNDFQKGDIAEGYSVSREKKESFPLTVTSAQKNPTAFYLCASTQNGRAADVNEQFFGPGTRLTVL.

The V gene is TRBV28, the J gene TRBJ2-5; 15 bases fit TRBD2. The CDR3 is 15 residues long. V shed 9 bases and J 2 bases; nucleotides not matched to a gene: 4. Germline V gives CDR1 MDHEN, CDR2 SYDVKM. The CDR3 bases are TGTGCCAGTGGACTAGCGGGAGGGCGGCAAGAGACCCAGTACTTC. As protein: CASGLAGGRQETQYF.

The chain employs TRBV6-6 and TRBJ2-2; maybe TRBD1 (5 bases). Germline values: CDR1 MNHNY, CDR2 SVGAGI (reference sequence). CDR3 length: 15 amino acids. The V gene lost 4 bases and the J gene lost 0 bases, with 9 bases spanning the gap. The CDR3 region is CASSLPRANTGELFF. DNA for the CDR3: TGTGCCAGCAGTTTACCCAGGGCGAACACCGGGGAGCTGTTTTTT.

The gene calls are TRBV4-1 and TRBJ1-6, with a weak D call TRBD1 (6 bases). The germline V gene encodes CDR1 MGHRA and CDR2 YSYEKL. CDR3 length equals 17 residues. With 1 base removed from V and 5 bases from J, the gap between germline ends came to 15 bases. CDR3 region: CASSQGSTGTNNSPLHF. Here the CDR3 DNA reads TGCGCCAGCAGCCAAGGAAGCACAGGGACGAATAATTCACCCCTCCACTTT.

This chain connects TRBV11-1 to TRBJ2-7; 11 positions match TRBD2. V dropped 1 base and J dropped 4; count of bases not matched to a gene: 6. CDR1 is SGHAT and CDR2 is FQDESV in the germline V gene (reference sequence). There are 16 residues in the CDR3. The CDR3 bases are TGTGCCAGCAGCTTAGACCTAGCGGGAGGCGGGTACGAGCAGTACTTC. Translating it yields CASSLDLAGGGYEQYF. Supplemented by reference TRBV11-1 and TRBJ2-7, the full variable domain reads EAEVAQSPRYKITEKSQAVAFWCDPISGHATLYWYRQILGQGPELLVQFQDESVVDDSQLPKDRFSAERLKGVDSTLKIQPAELGDSAMYLCASSLDLAGGGYEQYFGPGTRLTVT.